The rows below give T cell receptor beta chains drawn from one sample of a study of cytomegalovirus exposure and HLA in healthy donors. The repertoire was sequenced with immunoSEQ multiplex PCR; TCRdb's copy has only in-frame clones and lacks some. Seen here are 200,000 to 250,000 clones, around four fifths observed once, and the top ten hold around 5.5%. What was sequenced was PBMCs. The receptors come from a woman under 30 in good health and CMV-seronegative. Both conserved end residues are part of each CDR3. Size values are once, few and many counts, or a class for expanded clones, and some rows have none.

>TRBV7-9|once
CASSFEARGNYGYTF
>TRBV12-5|-
CASGLGAGGKNPWEQYF
>TRBV27|-
CASLPGLARTDTQYF
>TRBV9|few
CASSGGQGTGELFF
>TRBV2|few
CASSRQGAKQPQHF
>TRBV18|-
CASSPLGLASTGELFF
>TRBV9|-
CASSESRVELAGLADTQYF
>TRBV27|-
CASSPGAGVAVGTDTQYF
>TRBV4-1|-
CASSLGQRLLGSGYTF
>TRBV11-2|-
CASSMGDRGNTEAFF
>TRBV30|-
CAWSENNWNTEAFF
>TRBV7-9|-
CASSWGPSDTQYF
>TRBV13|-
CASSLGGENTEAFF
>TRBV5-1|-
CASSSPGQGSYEQYF
>TRBV28|-
CASSLLGGGELFF
>TRBV5-1|-
CASSLGGVRDIQYF
>TRBV28|-
CASISPGAAKNIQYF
>TRBV5-1|-
CASSLAGTSGYNEQFF
>TRBV5-1|-
CASSPTQQNTEAFF
>TRBV30|-
CAWSSTGAGNTIYF
>TRBV28|-
CAMQGSGNTIYF
>TRBV9|-
CASSVGRMNEKLFF
>TRBV6-5|-
CASSYSIRAGGNTIYF
>TRBV5-6|-
CASSRGYEQYF
>TRBV11-2|-
CASEDNSPLHF
>TRBV9|-
CASSPGRGRGNEKLFF
>TRBV5-8|few
CASSRGQEGYGYTF
>TRBV6-6|-
CASSYSGDGMNTEAFF
>TRBV30|-
CAWSPPDRKTYEQYF
>TRBV27|-
CASSLRWTVIGNEQFF
>TRBV19|-
CASSRPGNYEQYF
>TRBV28|-
CASTLTPRSFNEQFF
>TRBV11-1|once
CASSLGGSEQYF
>TRBV30|-
CAWSPPRTSGRYEQYF
>TRBV6-6|-
CASSLWTPSGKNIQYF
>TRBV27|-
CASSFDGRDEQFF
>TRBV2|-
CASSEGVETDTQYF
>TRBV12-5|-
CASGLVSGERGYGYTF
>TRBV2|-
CASSDHTGELFF
>TRBV7-2|-
CASSFSGTSTYEQYF
>TRBV28|-
CASSLGQGDYGYTF
>TRBV6-6|-
CASSYSTNKGEQYF
>TRBV11-2|-
CASSFGTETYEQYF